Listed below are T cell receptor beta chains from one sample, sequenced in a study of shared clonotypes between healthy human individuals. Produced via immunoSEQ multiplex PCR; TCRdb's table is partial and in-frame only. Of roughly 2.2 million clones in the sample, over 85% are singletons; the top ten hold 0.39%. The sample consisted of naive CD4+ T cells from PBMCs. These receptors all come from a man between 18 and 35 years old in good health. Some clones in this sample may be carry-over from other donors' samples. Each CDR3 is given with its conserved first and last residue. D genes are given only for firm matches. Clone size is given for some rows only: seen once, a few or many times, or a class if the clone is expanded.

abundance | j_gene | d_gene | v_gene | CDR3nt | CDR3aa
NA | TRBJ2-1 | NA | TRBV9 | TGTGCCAGCAGCGTTTACAGTGAAGGGCTGGCCTACAATGAGCAGTTCTTC | CASSVYSEGLAYNEQFF
NA | TRBJ2-7 | NA | TRBV9 | TGTGCCAGCAGCGTAGCCGGGACTTCCCCTTACGAGCAGTACTTC | CASSVAGTSPYEQYF
NA | TRBJ2-1 | NA | TRBV2 | TGTGCCAGCAGACACGACCGGACAGGGACTAATTACAATGAGCAGTTCTTC | CASRHDRTGTNYNEQFF
NA | TRBJ2-7 | NA | TRBV28 | TGTGCCAGCAGTTTAGGGGGCGGGAAGGTTCACGAGCAGTACTTC | CASSLGGGKVHEQYF
once | TRBJ2-3 | NA | TRBV7-9 | TGTGCCAGCAGCTTAGAACGGACAGCTAGCACAGATACGCAGTATTTT | CASSLERTASTDTQYF
NA | TRBJ2-5 | NA | TRBV5-4 | TGTGCCAGCAGGGCGGCCCAGGTTGGGGAGACCCAGTACTTC | CASRAAQVGETQYF
NA | TRBJ1-1 | NA | TRBV7-9 | TGTGCCAGCAGCTTAGATTTGGATGAAGCTTTCTTT | CASSLDLDEAFF
NA | TRBJ2-1 | NA | TRBV19 | TGTGCCAGTAGTATAGGCACGAGCTCCTACAATGAGCAGTTCTTC | CASSIGTSSYNEQFF
NA | TRBJ2-5 | NA | TRBV6-5 | TGTGCCAGCAGTTACTCGGTGGCGGAGCAAGAGACCCAGTACTTC | CASSYSVAEQETQYF
NA | TRBJ1-5 | NA | TRBV5-8 | TGTGCCAGCGGGGGAAAAGGTATTGGCAATCAGCCCCAGCATTTT | CASGGKGIGNQPQHF
NA | TRBJ2-7 | NA | TRBV5-4 | TGTGCCAGCAGCCCGTTACGAGGAGGAGTCTACGAGCAGTACTTC | CASSPLRGGVYEQYF
NA | TRBJ2-2 | TRBD1 | TRBV4-3 | TGCGCCAGCAGCCTCCTTTCCGGGACAGGGGGTCCTCGCGGGAGGGCCGGGGAGCTGTTTTTT | CASSLLSGTGGPRGRAGELFF